Here is one TCR beta chain with its context. What it binds is not known. This specimen belongs to a study of OX40 agonist ivuxolimab in advanced cancers. Study-wide results and limits: Partial responders at 0.1-3.0 mg/kg had among the lowest clonal expansion. Researchers report that CD8+ T cells had, on average, more expanded clones than CD4+.

V lost 1 base and J 3 bases, leaving 8 bases between the germline ends. CDR1 is SGHRS and CDR2 is YFSETQ in the germline V gene. The CDR3 runs to 13 residues. The protocol was immunoSEQ multiplex PCR, while the TCRdb copy is restricted to in-frame clones and leaves out a portion. The top ten hold 10% to 14% of the sample, which has around 63,000 clones, around 89% seen once. The chain employs TRBV5-1 and TRBJ2-7; TRBD1 is a possible D gene (5 bases). The source is an adult with an advanced solid tumor such as melanoma, head and neck, liver or kidney cancer. Material: CD4+ or CD8+ T cells sorted from blood, obtained in a trial of the OX40 agonist ivuxolimab. CDR3 residues: CASSLTGNYEQYF. The CDR3 nucleotides read TGCGCCAGCAGCTTGACAGGAAACTACGAGCAGTACTTC.